This T cell receptor (beta chain) was captured by sequencing in a study of cytomegalovirus exposure and HLA in healthy donors. Study-level information: The 120 validation repertoires used the same platform as the 550 to 800 first-cohort repertoires (as reported by a later analysis).

Study conclusions and caveats: Confirmation in vitro established that a few CMV-associated chains were specific for CMV antigens. The study designated fewer than 200 TCR beta chains cytomegalovirus-associated.

Concerning this clone: Its specificity is not known.

Separate from the roughly 710-subject first cohort, the 120-subject validation cohort was the one that the donors belonged to. Assay: immunoSEQ multiplex PCR; the TCRdb copy retains only in-frame clones and omits some. The top ten clones hold around 3.4% of a sample with roughly 150,000 clones, around 90% of them seen once. Trimming removed 2 bases at V and 6 bases at J, with 11 bases between. The CDR3 has 14 amino acids. Per germline, CDR1 SGHRS and CDR2 YFSETQ. Sequencing used PBMCs. The TCR was taken from a woman aged 18-35 years in good health and CMV-seropositive. The rearrangement links TRBV5-1 to TRBJ2-2, with D perhaps matching TRBD1 (5 bases). The CDR3 sequence: CASSLRQNAGELFF. The CDR3 DNA reads TGCGCCAGCAGCTTACGACAGAATGCCGGGGAGCTGTTTTTT.